The 9 T cell receptor beta chains reported below all come from one sample, sequenced in a study of T-cell reconstitution after alpha-beta-depleted transplantation in children. Unique molecular identifiers were incorporated during preparation of the TCRbeta library. TCRdb ran MiXCR on the PCR reads and lists one entry per CDR3 protein. The sample has 200,000 to 250,000 distinct CDR3 sequences; 8% to 10% are singletons. The source was PBMCs from the stem cell graft donor, collected from the stem cell graft. The origin of the receptors is a human donor who donated a stem cell graft to a child with acute lymphoblastic leukemia.

The chain has TRBV6-5 and TRBJ2-1; D is ambiguous. This CDR3 is built from 18 residues. Germline V gives CDR1 MNHEY, CDR2 SVGAGI. The V and J ends lost 0 bases and 3 bases respectively, with 18 bases between them. The CDR3 coding sequence is TGTGCCAGCAGTTACTCGATCCTGTGGCTTAAGGGCTACAATGAGCAGTTCTTC. This gives the protein CASSYSILWLKGYNEQFF.

The chain links TRBV25-1 to TRBJ2-3, with 10 bases lining up with TRBD2. The CDR3 runs to 15 residues. The germline V gene encodes CDR1 MGHDK and CDR2 SYGVNS. V shed 5 bases and J 6 bases; nucleotides not matched to a gene: 8. The CDR3 is CASSTQRGGRDTQYF. The CDR3 DNA reads as TGTGCCAGCAGTACTCAGCGGGGGGGCCGGGATACGCAGTATTTT.

The V gene is TRBV7-9, the J gene TRBJ2-7, with D hard to call. Trimming pared 2 bases from V and 3 bases from J, leaving 20 bases between. The CDR3 consists of 17 residues. Germline V CDR1 and CDR2: SEHNR, FQNEAQ (reference sequence). The CDR3 here is CASSLNHASLGFYEQYF. In DNA form, the CDR3 reads TGTGCCAGCAGCTTAAACCACGCCAGTCTGGGGTTCTACGAGCAGTACTTC.

The rearrangement links TRBV11-2 to TRBJ2-1; 8 positions agree with TRBD1. The CDR3 spans 16 residues. Trimming cost V 4 bases and J 1 base; bases outside gene matches: 6. The germline V gene encodes CDR1 SGHAT and CDR2 FQNNGV. In nucleotides, the CDR3 is TGTGCCAGCAGCTCGAGATACAGGGGGTCCTACAATGAGCAGTTCTTC. Protein sequence: CASSSRYRGSYNEQFF.

In its sample, this clonotype was seen many times. This rearrangement joins TRBV2 to TRBJ2-3; 7 positions agree with TRBD2. This CDR3 is built from 15 residues. The germline gives CDR1 SNHLY, CDR2 FYNNEI. Unmatched junction bases numbered 12, after V lost 8 bases and J lost 4 bases. The CDR3 sequence: CASPNDGGVADTQYF. The CDR3 coding sequence is TGTGCCAGCCCTAACGATGGGGGGGTCGCAGATACGCAGTATTTT.

V gene TRBV19 combines with J gene TRBJ1-5; D is ambiguous. Germline lookup yields CDR1 LNHDA and CDR2 SQIVND (reference sequence). With 9 bases removed from V and 4 bases from J, the gap between germline ends came to 13 bases. This CDR3 is built from 13 residues. Here the CDR3 DNA reads TGTGCCAGCCGAATGGAGGTGAATCAGCCCCAGCATTTT. Translated, it gives CASRMEVNQPQHF. Complete variable domain (other parts from reference TRBV19 and TRBJ1-5): DGGITQSPKYLFRKEGQNVTLSCEQNLNHDAMYWYRQDPGQGLRLIYYSQIVNDFQKGDIAEGYSVSREKKESFPLTVTSAQKNPTAFYLCASRMEVNQPQHFGDGTRLSIL.

This clonotype was detected many times. The chain has TRBV5-1 and TRBJ2-1; 10 positions agree with TRBD1. The CDR3 length is 15 residues. The V gene's germline CDR1 is SGHRS and CDR2 YFSETQ. V shed 8 bases and J 3 bases; nucleotides not matched to a gene: 8. CDR3 sequence reads: CASHPGQGYYNEQFF. The CDR3 DNA is TGCGCCAGTCACCCGGGACAGGGGTACTACAATGAGCAGTTCTTC.

This clonotype was counted between two and nine times. CDR3 DNA sequence: TGCAGTGCTTTAAAGGGGGCCCGCGGGATAAACACTGAAGCTTTCTTT. Residues: CSALKGARGINTEAFF. The chain links TRBV20-1 to TRBJ1-1; 7 bases map to TRBD1. V lost 5 bases, J lost 2 bases, and 14 bases stayed unmatched. Germline V lookup: CDR1 DFQATT, CDR2 SNEGSKA (reference sequence). This CDR3 comprises 16 residues.

This chain links TRBV11-2 with TRBJ2-3; D may be TRBD2 (7 bases). This CDR3 contains 17 residues. The ends were cut back, 4 bases at V and 1 base at J, with 18 bases in the middle. Germline CDR1 is SGHAT and CDR2 is FQNNGV. CDR3 DNA sequence: TGTGCCAGCAGCTCCCAGCCCGGGGGGCGCGGCACAGATACGCAGTATTTT. Translated: CASSSQPGGRGTDTQYF.